Below, 32 T cell receptor beta chains from the same sample are listed, as sequenced in a study of OX40 agonist ivuxolimab in advanced cancers. Generated by immunoSEQ multiplex PCR, the TCRdb table keeps only in-frame clones and is missing some. Of over 95,000 clones listed, approximately 90% are singletons. This sample comprised CD4+ or CD8+ T cells sorted from blood, obtained in a trial of the OX40 agonist ivuxolimab. The receptor set was obtained from an adult with an advanced solid tumor such as melanoma, head and neck, liver or kidney cancer.

The chain carries TRBV10-1 and TRBJ2-7; possibly TRBD1 or TRBD2 for D (5 bases each). The CDR3 runs 15 residues. Germline assignment: CDR1 WNHNN and CDR2 SYGVQD (reference sequence). V lost 8 bases to trimming and J lost 5 bases, with 22 bases between them. Here the CDR3 reads CASGGFSSISHEQYF. The CDR3 coding sequence is TGCGCCAGCGGGGGATTTTCCTCCATTAGCCACGAGCAGTACTTC.

V usage is TRBV5-1 and J usage is TRBJ1-4; D is unresolved. Trimming cost V 4 bases and J 0 bases, with 7 bases left between them. The germline gives CDR1 SGHRS, CDR2 YFSETQ. The CDR3 is 14 residues long. Written as DNA, the CDR3 is TGCGCCAGCAGCCCCAGATCAACTAATGAAAAACTGTTTTTT. This codes for CASSPRSTNEKLFF.

The gene calls are TRBV27 and TRBJ2-2; 7 bases fit TRBD1. Germline CDR1 reads MNHEY; CDR2 reads SMNVEV (reference sequence). The CDR3 length is 15 residues. The V and J ends lost 5 bases and 1 base, in that order; junction bases with no gene match: 4. In DNA form, the CDR3 reads TGTGCCAGCAGTCCCTGGACAGGGAACACCGGGGAGCTGTTTTTT. It specifies CASSPWTGNTGELFF.

V usage is TRBV5-1 and J usage is TRBJ1-1; 8 bases fit TRBD1. The CDR3 runs to 16 residues. Germline trimming cut 3 bases from V and 1 base from J; bases unmatched to any gene: 8. Germline V lookup: CDR1 SGHRS, CDR2 YFSETQ. CDR3 protein: CASSSSPGGANTEAFF. The CDR3 DNA is TGCGCCAGCAGCTCCTCCCCAGGGGGCGCGAACACTGAAGCTTTCTTT.

The chain is built from TRBV19 and TRBJ2-7, with 10 nucleotides matching TRBD1. J gave up 5 bases and V 6 bases, and 7 bases lay outside the gene matches. The germline gives CDR1 LNHDA, CDR2 SQIVND (reference sequence). The CDR3 is made up of 14 amino acids. The CDR3 reads CASSQDRGTHEQYF. CDR3 nucleotide sequence: TGTGCCAGTAGCCAGGACAGGGGGACCCACGAGCAGTACTTC.

The chain links TRBV7-9 to TRBJ1-2; D might be TRBD1 (5 bases). The germline gives CDR1 SEHNR, CDR2 FQNEAQ (reference sequence). CDR3 length: 15 amino acids. Trimming removed 1 base from V and 7 bases from J, with 16 bases in between. Written as DNA, the CDR3 is TGTGCCAGCAGCTTAGACAATGCAGGGTTTAGTGGCTACACCTTC. Its protein is CASSLDNAGFSGYTF.

The CDR3: CASREGVTEAFF. The CDR3 nucleotides read TGTGCCAGCAGGGAAGGGGTCACTGAAGCTTTCTTT. The rearrangement links TRBV6-6 to TRBJ1-1, with a weak D call TRBD1 (5 bases). Germline assignment: CDR1 MNHNY and CDR2 SVGAGI (reference sequence). Trimming removed 6 bases from V and 4 bases from J, with 9 bases in between. This CDR3 is built from 12 residues.

The chain couples TRBV7-8 to TRBJ2-2; 7 bases are shared with TRBD1. Germline assignment: CDR1 SGHVS and CDR2 FQNEAQ. CDR3 length: 20 residues. Trimming at V came to 3 bases and at J to 0 bases, leaving 16 bases not matched to a gene. The CDR3 sequence: CASSFRPWAKGQTNTGELFF. CDR3 bases: TGTGCCAGCAGCTTTCGACCATGGGCAAAGGGACAGACGAACACCGGGGAGCTGTTTTTT.

The chain combines TRBV11-2 with TRBJ2-6, with D unclear. This CDR3 comprises 15 residues. The V end lost 5 bases, the J end lost 0 bases, and 8 bases lay between the germline ends. Germline V gene lookup returns CDR1 SGHAT and CDR2 FQNNGV. DNA of the CDR3: TGTGCCAGCAGCCGGAGTAGCTCTGGGGCCAACGTCCTGACTTTC. Amino acid sequence: CASSRSSSGANVLTF. The whole variable domain, filled in from reference TRBV11-2 and TRBJ2-6, reads EAGVAQSPRYKIIEKRQSVAFWCNPISGHATLYWYQQILGQGPKLLIQFQNNGVVDDSQLPKDRFSAERLKGVDSTLKIQPAKLEDSAVYLCASSRSSSGANVLTFGAGSRLTVL.

This rearrangement joins TRBV5-1 to TRBJ1-1; perhaps TRBD1 as D (6 bases). Trimming pared 3 bases from V and 4 bases from J, leaving 13 bases between. Germline assignment: CDR1 SGHRS and CDR2 YFSETQ. CDR3 length equals 14 residues. The CDR3 sequence is CASSSEGVGTEAFF. The CDR3 DNA reads TGCGCCAGCAGCTCAGAGGGGGTTGGCACTGAAGCTTTCTTT.

The chain couples TRBV7-2 to TRBJ1-2; perhaps TRBD1 as D (5 bases). Germline assignment: CDR1 SGHTA and CDR2 FQGNSA. Deletions cut 5 bases from V and 7 bases from J, with 17 bases between. The CDR3 totals 14 residues. The CDR3 region has the DNA TGTGCCAGCAGCGCCCGGGACGTCGCTCGTGGCTACACCTTC. Translating it yields CASSARDVARGYTF.

The CDR3 bases are TGTGCCAGCACCTCAAGGGCTAGCGCAGATGAGCAGTTCTTC. It encodes CASTSRASADEQFF. The gene calls are TRBV27 and TRBJ2-1, with D tentatively TRBD2 (6 bases). The V and J ends lost 7 bases and 8 bases respectively, with 18 bases between them. In germline, CDR1 is MNHEY, CDR2 SMNVEV (reference sequence). The CDR3 is made up of 14 amino acids.

The CDR3 DNA is TGTGCCAGCAGCCGGGACACCTATGGCTACACCTTC. It yields the protein CASSRDTYGYTF. The chain combines TRBV7-9 with TRBJ1-2, with D tentatively TRBD1 (6 bases). The CDR3 sequence is 12 residues long. Germline V gene sequence: CDR1 SEHNR, CDR2 FQNEAQ (reference sequence). V shed 5 bases and J shed 4 bases, with 8 bases lying between them.

The V call is TRBV2, the J call TRBJ1-6; maybe TRBD1 (5 bases). The CDR3 is 12 amino acids. Trimming took off 6 bases at V and 14 bases at J, with 14 bases between the two ends. The germline V gene has CDR1 SNHLY and CDR2 FYNNEI. In nucleotides, the CDR3 is TGTGCCAGCAGCGAGGGGTCGGGGACCCTCCACTTT. Translated: CASSEGSGTLHF.

This clone has more than one count but fewer than ten. This sample also contains other DNA sequences that code for the same CDR3. V and J are TRBV28 and TRBJ1-2; D is ambiguous. V lost 2 bases to trimming and J lost 5 bases, with 6 bases between them. Germline V gene sequence: CDR1 MDHEN, CDR2 SYDVKM. The CDR3 has 12 residues. CDR3: CASSLGGYGYTF. For the CDR3, the DNA is TGTGCCAGCAGTTTAGGCGGGTATGGCTACACCTTC.

The chain is built from TRBV6-4 and TRBJ1-5, with D possibly TRBD1 on 5 matching bases. The V gene lost 2 bases and the J gene lost 6 bases, with 14 bases spanning the gap. This CDR3 contains 15 residues. The germline gives CDR1 MRHNA, CDR2 SNTAGT. CDR3 coding DNA: TGTGCCAGCAGTGACGGGCAGGGCAGGCCTCAGCCCCAGCATTTT. As protein: CASSDGQGRPQPQHF.

V usage is TRBV5-4 and J usage is TRBJ1-2, with 8 bases aligning to TRBD1. The CDR3 totals 14 residues. The germline CDR1 and CDR2 sequences are SGHNT and YYREEE (reference sequence). The V and J ends lost 0 bases and 4 bases, in that order; junction bases with no gene match: 2. This CDR3 is CASSLETGAYGYTF. The CDR3 DNA reads TGTGCCAGCAGCTTGGAGACAGGGGCCTATGGCTACACCTTC.

V gene TRBV9 combines with J gene TRBJ1-1; no definite D call. This CDR3 region has 13 residues. Germline CDR1 reads SGDLS; CDR2 reads YYNGEE. V lost 4 bases and J 0 bases, leaving 7 bases between the germline ends. In DNA, the CDR3 is TGTGCCAGCAGCCAAGGCATGAACACTGAAGCTTTCTTT. Protein product: CASSQGMNTEAFF.

Concerning this clone: Germline is not matched at one junction end, which may reflect a read error. The gene calls are TRBV7-7 and TRBJ2-7; TRBD1 aligns across 9 bases. The CDR3 totals 14 residues. The germline CDR1 and CDR2 sequences are SSHAT and FNYEAQ (reference sequence). The CDR3 reads CASSRQGGRDEQYF. In nucleotides, the CDR3 is TGTGCTAGCAGCCGACAGGGGGGTAGGGACGAGCAGTACTTC.

The chain employs TRBV7-2 and TRBJ2-7; D unclear. In germline, CDR1 is SGHTA, CDR2 FQGNSA. V gave up 2 bases and J gave up 2 bases, with 13 bases separating them. The CDR3 is 15 residues long. The DNA of the CDR3 is TGTGCCAGCAGCTTATACAAAGCACCCACCTACGAGCAGTACTTC. Amino acids: CASSLYKAPTYEQYF.

This chain connects TRBV4-3 to TRBJ2-3, with D uncertain. The length of the CDR3 is 15 residues. Deletions cut 0 bases from V and 1 base from J, with 8 bases between. Germline assignment: CDR1 LGHNA and CDR2 YSLEER. The DNA of the CDR3 is TGCGCCAGCAGCCAAGATTCGGCTCGCACAGATACGCAGTATTTT. As protein: CASSQDSARTDTQYF.

This chain links TRBV9 with TRBJ2-7; TRBD1 matches 10 bases. Germline values: CDR1 SGDLS, CDR2 YYNGEE. CDR3 length equals 15 residues. V was clipped by 3 bases and J by 4 bases; unmatched bases: 7. The CDR3 nucleotides read TGTGCCAGCAGCGCGCGACAGGGGGCGCAGTACGAGCAGTACTTC. The encoded protein is CASSARQGAQYEQYF.

The CDR3 is CASEQGNTIYF. CDR3 DNA sequence: TGTGCCAGCGAACAGGGAAACACCATATATTTT. The chain employs TRBV5-6 and TRBJ1-3; D remains unclear. V lost 7 bases and J lost 4, with 6 bases in between. This CDR3 is 11 amino acids long. Germline CDR1 reads SGHDT; CDR2 reads YYEEEE.

This clone was seen a single time. The chain is built from TRBV30 and TRBJ2-7; 9 bases map to TRBD1. Germline V lookup: CDR1 GTSNPN, CDR2 SVGIG (reference sequence). Trimming took 2 bases from V and 5 from J; bases not matched to a gene: 7. This CDR3 is 14 amino acids long. The CDR3 sequence: CAWSFGTGNNEQYF. In DNA form, the CDR3 reads TGTGCCTGGAGTTTTGGGACAGGGAACAACGAGCAGTACTTC.

V and J are TRBV5-1 and TRBJ1-3; the D is unclear. The CDR3 length is 15 residues. The V end lost 2 bases, the J end lost 0 bases, and 9 bases lay between the germline ends. Germline assignment: CDR1 SGHRS and CDR2 YFSETQ. This chain's CDR3 is CASSFERTSGNTIYF. CDR3 coding DNA: TGCGCCAGCAGCTTCGAGAGAACCTCTGGAAACACCATATATTTT.

The chain joins TRBV7-2 to TRBJ2-7; tentative D call: TRBD1 (5 bases). Trimming pared 2 bases from V and 3 bases from J, leaving 5 bases between. Per germline, CDR1 SGHTA and CDR2 FQGNSA. The CDR3 extends over 12 amino acids. The CDR3 nucleotides are TGTGCCAGCAGCTTACAGGGCTACGAGCAGTACTTC. This translates into CASSLQGYEQYF.

The CDR3 region is CASSLASSNNEQFF. The CDR3 DNA sequence: TGTGCCAGCAGCTTAGCCTCTAGTAATAATGAGCAGTTCTTC. The chain recombines TRBV7-2 with TRBJ2-1; D call uncertain. V gave up 0 bases and J gave up 7 bases, with 10 bases separating them. This CDR3 is built from 14 residues. Germline V gives CDR1 SGHTA, CDR2 FQGNSA.

V usage is TRBV27 and J usage is TRBJ2-5; the D is unclear. V was pared by 6 bases and J by 2 bases, with 10 bases between. Germline V gene sequence: CDR1 MNHEY, CDR2 SMNVEV (reference sequence). The CDR3 contains 13 residues. The CDR3 DNA reads TGTGCCAGCAGGGCGACGAATCAAGAGACCCAGTACTTC. As protein: CASRATNQETQYF.

This clone was counted a single time. This chain joins TRBV9 and TRBJ2-3; TRBD2 aligns across 8 bases. The CDR3 length is 15 residues. After removal of 1 base from V and 2 bases from J, the junction contained 3 bases not matched to a gene. The germline V gene has CDR1 SGDLS and CDR2 YYNGEE. CDR3 protein: CASSVLSGNTDTQYF. The CDR3 coding sequence is TGTGCCAGCAGCGTACTTAGCGGGAACACAGATACGCAGTATTTT.

The genes are TRBV7-2 and TRBJ2-7; D might be TRBD2 (6 bases). V was clipped by 4 bases and J by 1 base, with 14 bases between them. CDR1 is SGHTA and CDR2 is FQGNSA in the germline V gene. The CDR3 has 15 residues. The CDR3 nucleotides are TGTGCCAGCAGCTCCCATGGCGGGGAATCCTACGAGCAGTACTTC. Its protein is CASSSHGGESYEQYF.

The genes are TRBV5-4 and TRBJ2-1; 10 nucleotides agree with TRBD1. Trimming at V came to 0 bases and at J to 0 bases, leaving 0 bases not matched to a gene. The CDR3 sequence is 16 residues long. Germline CDR1 SGHNT, CDR2 YYREEE (reference sequence). The CDR3 DNA is TGTGCCAGCAGCTTGGGGACAGGGGGCTCCTACAATGAGCAGTTCTTC. This translates into CASSLGTGGSYNEQFF.

The chain employs TRBV9 and TRBJ2-5; D gene uncertain. The V gene lost 1 base and the J gene lost 5 bases, with 9 bases spanning the gap. Germline V gene data show CDR1 as SGDLS and CDR2 as YYNGEE. The CDR3 has 13 amino acids. The CDR3 nucleotides read TGTGCCAGCAGCGTAATCCCCTTGGAGACCCAGTACTTC. It is translated as CASSVIPLETQYF.